Following are 21 T cell receptor beta chains from one sample sequenced in a study of cytomegalovirus exposure and HLA in healthy donors. The PCR ran on 60 Vbeta and 13 Jbeta primers. The protocol was immunoSEQ multiplex PCR, while the TCRdb copy is restricted to in-frame clones and leaves out a portion. The table shows around 190,000 clones, with 78% occurring only once. Sequencing was performed on PBMCs. These receptors all come from a female donor in good health and CMV-seronegative.

V and J are TRBV5-4 and TRBJ2-1; 7 bases match TRBD2. The CDR3 covers 19 residues. The J segment lost 0 bases and the V segment lost 4 bases, leaving 16 bases of the junction unmatched. Germline V lookup: CDR1 SGHNT, CDR2 YYREEE (reference sequence). The CDR3 DNA reads TGTGCCAGCAGCGGGGGGGTGGGCGTAGCGGGTTACTCCTACAATGAGCAGTTCTTC. Its translation is CASSGGVGVAGYSYNEQFF.

V and J are TRBV6-1 and TRBJ2-7; D not certain. Per germline, CDR1 MNHNS and CDR2 SASEGT. V was trimmed by 5 bases and J by 3 bases, leaving 8 bases between them. The CDR3 runs 12 residues. Here the CDR3 reads CASSQTGYEQYF. CDR3 sequence (DNA): TGTGCCAGCAGTCAGACTGGCTACGAGCAGTACTTC.

This chain uses TRBV12-5 with TRBJ2-1, with 9 bases lining up with TRBD2. The CDR3 covers 14 residues. Germline loops: CDR1 LGHNT, CDR2 FRNRAP. The V gene end was trimmed by 6 bases and the J gene end by 7 bases; junction bases not matched to a gene: 7. For the CDR3, the DNA is TGTGCTAGTGGGGGGAGCGGGAGGCGGAATGAGCAGTTCTTC. As protein: CASGGSGRRNEQFF.

The chain links TRBV10-3 to TRBJ2-1; D is undetermined. The CDR3 covers 16 residues. Trimming cost V 4 bases and J 0 bases, with 13 bases left between them. The germline gives CDR1 ENHRY, CDR2 SYGVKD. The CDR3 spells CAISATQESSYNEQFF. For the CDR3, the DNA is TGTGCCATCAGTGCGACCCAGGAAAGCTCCTACAATGAGCAGTTCTTC.

V usage is TRBV19 and J usage is TRBJ1-2, with D maybe TRBD1 (6 bases). V was shortened by 6 bases and J by 5 bases, with 10 bases between the two germline ends. The CDR3 spans 12 residues. Per the germline V gene, CDR1 is LNHDA and CDR2 is SQIVND (reference sequence). This CDR3 reads CASRQGQYGYTF. The DNA of the CDR3 is TGTGCCAGTAGGCAGGGGCAGTATGGCTACACCTTC.

This chain uses TRBV29-1 with TRBJ1-2; maybe TRBD1 (5 bases). V was pared by 3 bases and J by 6 bases, with 11 bases between. The germline CDR1 and CDR2 sequences are SQVTM and ANQGSEA. This CDR3 has 12 amino acids. The CDR3 DNA is TGCAGCGTTGAGCAGGGTGGCCATGGCTACACCTTC. Protein product: CSVEQGGHGYTF.

The chain links TRBV11-2 to TRBJ1-5, with D unclear. The CDR3 covers 13 residues. The germline gives CDR1 SGHAT, CDR2 FQNNGV. The germline V and J ends were trimmed by 3 bases and 2 bases, with 5 bases remaining between them. The CDR3 nucleotides read TGTGCCAGCAGCTTCGAGGGCAATCAGCCCCAGCATTTT. Protein sequence: CASSFEGNQPQHF.

J is TRBJ1-1 and V is TRBV7-9; a weak D match, TRBD1 (6 bases). V lost 4 bases, J lost 5 bases, and 11 bases lay in between. The CDR3 consists of 13 residues. Germline CDR1 reads SEHNR; CDR2 reads FQNEAQ (reference sequence). The CDR3 region is CASSSQGTTEAFF. The CDR3, as DNA: TGTGCCAGCAGCTCACAGGGTACGACTGAAGCTTTCTTT. Looking up the rest from reference TRBV7-9 and TRBJ1-1 gives the full variable domain: DTGVSQNPRHKITKRGQNVTFRCDPISEHNRLYWYRQTLGQGPEFLTYFQNEAQLEKSRLLSDRFSAERPKGSFSTLEIQRTEQGDSAMYLCASSSQGTTEAFFGQGTRLTVV.

The J gene is TRBJ2-1, the V gene TRBV2; 7 nucleotides line up with TRBD1. Looked up from germline, CDR1 is SNHLY and CDR2 is FYNNEI. This CDR3 region has 14 residues. V lost 8 bases, J lost 6 bases, and 10 bases stayed unmatched. The CDR3 loop is CASDDRVRRNEQFF. CDR3 coding DNA: TGTGCCAGCGACGACAGGGTTCGGCGCAATGAGCAGTTCTTC.

The CDR3 sequence is CASSEGLAGGQDTQYF. CDR3 nucleotides: TGTGCCAGCAGTGAGGGACTAGCGGGGGGGCAAGATACGCAGTATTTT. The rearrangement joins TRBV2 to TRBJ2-3; the match to TRBD2 covers 16 bases. CDR1 is SNHLY and CDR2 is FYNNEI in the germline V gene. J gave up 5 bases and V 3 bases, and 2 bases lay outside the gene matches. The CDR3 consists of 16 residues.

The chain has TRBV7-9 and TRBJ2-3, with 9 bases matching TRBD2. This CDR3 is 14 amino acids long. The J segment lost 4 bases and the V segment lost 7 bases, leaving 6 bases of the junction unmatched. CDR1 and CDR2 (germline): SEHNR, FQNEAQ (reference sequence). The CDR3 protein is CASTPERGADTQYF. Written as DNA, the CDR3 is TGTGCCAGCACCCCGGAGCGGGGGGCAGATACGCAGTATTTT.

The chain carries TRBV2 and TRBJ2-1, with 7 bases lining up with TRBD2. Losses at the gene ends were 1 base for V and 5 bases for J; bases not matched to a gene: 2. Germline values: CDR1 SNHLY, CDR2 FYNNEI. The CDR3 is 14 residues long. The CDR3 DNA reads TGTGCCAGCAGTGAAGGGGGGACTAACAATGAGCAGTTCTTC. This gives the protein CASSEGGTNNEQFF.

The chain is built from TRBV7-9 and TRBJ2-3; D uncertain. The CDR3 is made up of 12 amino acids. Trimming removed 5 bases at V and 8 bases at J, with 11 bases between. Germline CDR1 reads SEHNR; CDR2 reads FQNEAQ (reference sequence). The CDR3 sequence is CASSPTSTTQYF. CDR3 DNA sequence: TGTGCCAGCAGCCCAACCAGTACTACGCAGTATTTT.

The chain has TRBV5-1 and TRBJ2-7; 8 positions agree with TRBD1. Germline V lookup: CDR1 SGHRS, CDR2 YFSETQ. V lost 4 bases and J lost 8; bases outside the gene matches: 5. CDR3 length equals 12 residues. The CDR3 here is CASSPSGGKQYF. CDR3 bases: TGCGCCAGCAGCCCTTCAGGGGGCAAGCAGTACTTC.

In this sample, this clone turned up once. The gene calls are TRBV7-2 and TRBJ2-7, with 7 bases lining up with TRBD2. V lost 2 bases to trimming and J lost 1 base; unmatched junction nucleotides: 11. CDR1 and CDR2 from the germline V gene are SGHTA and FQGNSA. The CDR3 has 17 residues. This CDR3 reads CASSLSFTSGASYEQYF. CDR3 DNA sequence: TGTGCCAGCAGCTTAAGTTTTACCAGCGGGGCATCCTACGAGCAGTACTTC.

J is TRBJ1-1 and V is TRBV7-6, with D perhaps TRBD1 (6 bases). The V end was cut by 5 bases, the J end by 12 bases, with 22 bases between. Looked up from germline, CDR1 is SGHVS and CDR2 is FNYEAQ. The CDR3 is made up of 14 amino acids. The CDR3 region is CASSPGTGTLGTFF. Written as DNA, the CDR3 is TGTGCCAGCAGCCCTGGAACAGGGACGCTTGGAACTTTCTTT.

This chain joins TRBV18 and TRBJ2-7, with TRBD2 matching over 8 bases. Germline V gene data show CDR1 as KGHSH and CDR2 as LQKENI. After removal of 0 bases from V and 4 bases from J, the junction contained 8 bases not matched to a gene. CDR3 size: 16 residues. CDR3 residues: CASSPPSGGLRYEQYF. The CDR3 DNA is TGTGCCAGCTCACCACCTTCGGGAGGGTTGAGATACGAGCAGTACTTC.

This clone was seen more than once but under ten times. V is TRBV5-1 and J is TRBJ1-2; 8 nucleotides line up with TRBD1. The length of the CDR3 is 15 residues. Germline lookup yields CDR1 SGHRS and CDR2 YFSETQ. With 2 bases clipped from V and 3 bases from J, the junction kept 6 bases outside the gene matches. In DNA, the CDR3 is TGCGCCAGCAGCTTAAGACAGGGGCCGGACTATGGCTACACCTTC. Its protein is CASSLRQGPDYGYTF.

V gene TRBV27 combines with J gene TRBJ2-2; no clear D. Between the trimmed V and J ends, which lost 5 bases and 9 bases, there was a span of 13 bases. The CDR3 length is 13 residues. Germline V gene data show CDR1 as MNHEY and CDR2 as SMNVEV (reference sequence). The CDR3 DNA reads as TGTGCCAGCAGTCCCGTATTCCCCCGGGAGCTGTTTTTT. Protein: CASSPVFPRELFF.

This rearrangement joins TRBV7-3 to TRBJ2-1; 8 positions agree with TRBD2. The junction had 9 bases not matched to a gene; V was cut back by 5 bases and J by 6 bases. CDR1 is SGHTA and CDR2 is FQGTGA in the germline V gene. This CDR3 spans 15 amino acids. CDR3 nucleotide sequence: TGTGCCAGCAGCCAGCTAGCGGGCGGGATCAATGAGCAGTTCTTC. This gives the protein CASSQLAGGINEQFF.

This clone came up a few times. J is TRBJ2-3 and V is TRBV7-3, with TRBD1 identical over 8 bases. The CDR3 loop spans 15 amino acids. CDR1 and CDR2 (germline): SGHTA, FQGTGA. Unmatched junction bases numbered 4, after V lost 3 bases and J lost 2 bases. CDR3 region: CASSFGTGFTDTQYF. CDR3 nucleotide sequence: TGTGCCAGCAGCTTCGGGACAGGTTTCACAGATACGCAGTATTTT.